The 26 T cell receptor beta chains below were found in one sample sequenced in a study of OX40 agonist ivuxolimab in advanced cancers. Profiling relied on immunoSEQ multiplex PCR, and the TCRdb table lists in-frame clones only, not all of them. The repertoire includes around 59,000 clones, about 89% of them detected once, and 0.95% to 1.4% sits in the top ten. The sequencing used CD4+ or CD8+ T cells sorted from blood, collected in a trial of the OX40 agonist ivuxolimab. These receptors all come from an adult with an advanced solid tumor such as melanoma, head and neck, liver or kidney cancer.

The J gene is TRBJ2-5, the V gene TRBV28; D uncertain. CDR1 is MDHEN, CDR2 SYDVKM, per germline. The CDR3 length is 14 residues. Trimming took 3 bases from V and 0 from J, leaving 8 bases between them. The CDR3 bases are TGTGCCAGCAGTTTCCCCCAGTACCAAGAGACCCAGTACTTC. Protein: CASSFPQYQETQYF.

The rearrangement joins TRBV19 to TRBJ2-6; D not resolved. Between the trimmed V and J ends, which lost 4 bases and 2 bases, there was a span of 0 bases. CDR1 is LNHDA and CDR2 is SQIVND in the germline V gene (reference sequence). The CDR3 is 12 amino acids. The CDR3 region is CASSTGANVLTF. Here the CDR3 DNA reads TGTGCCAGTAGTACTGGGGCCAACGTCCTGACTTTC.

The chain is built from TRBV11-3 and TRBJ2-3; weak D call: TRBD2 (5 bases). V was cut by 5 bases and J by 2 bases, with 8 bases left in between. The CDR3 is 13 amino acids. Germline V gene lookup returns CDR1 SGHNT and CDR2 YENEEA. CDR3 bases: TGTGCCAGCAGCGGGAGTTTCACAGATACGCAGTATTTT. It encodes CASSGSFTDTQYF.

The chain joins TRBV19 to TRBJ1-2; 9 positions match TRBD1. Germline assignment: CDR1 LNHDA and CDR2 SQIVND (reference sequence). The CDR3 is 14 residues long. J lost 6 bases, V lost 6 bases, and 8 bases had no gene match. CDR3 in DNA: TGTGCCAGTAGGGGAACAGGGGGCGGCAATGGCTACACCTTC. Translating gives CASRGTGGGNGYTF.

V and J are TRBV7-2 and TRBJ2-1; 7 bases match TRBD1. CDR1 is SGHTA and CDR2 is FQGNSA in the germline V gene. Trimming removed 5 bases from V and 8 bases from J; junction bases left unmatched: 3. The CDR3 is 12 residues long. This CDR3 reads CASSLQGYEQFF. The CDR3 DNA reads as TGTGCCAGCAGCCTACAGGGGTATGAGCAGTTCTTC.

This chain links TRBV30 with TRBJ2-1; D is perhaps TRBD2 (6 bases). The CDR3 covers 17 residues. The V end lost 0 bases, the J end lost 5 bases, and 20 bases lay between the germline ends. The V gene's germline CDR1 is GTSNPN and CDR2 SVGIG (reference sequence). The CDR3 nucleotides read TGTGCCTGGAGTGTCCAGACCCCCAGCGGGCTACACAATGAGCAGTTCTTC. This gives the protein CAWSVQTPSGLHNEQFF.

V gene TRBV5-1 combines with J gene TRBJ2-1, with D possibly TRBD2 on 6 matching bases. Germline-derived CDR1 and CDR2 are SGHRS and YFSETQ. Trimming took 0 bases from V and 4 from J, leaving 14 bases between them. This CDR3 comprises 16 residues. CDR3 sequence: CASSLVGTSVYNEQFF. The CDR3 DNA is TGCGCCAGCAGCTTGGTTGGGACTTCTGTTTACAATGAGCAGTTCTTC.

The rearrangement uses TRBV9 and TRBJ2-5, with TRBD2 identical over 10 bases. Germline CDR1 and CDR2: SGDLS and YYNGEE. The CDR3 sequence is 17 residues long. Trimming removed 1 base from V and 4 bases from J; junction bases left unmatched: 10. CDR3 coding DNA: TGTGCCAGCAGCGTACTAGCGGGAGTCACGAAAGGAGAGACCCAGTACTTC. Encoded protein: CASSVLAGVTKGETQYF.

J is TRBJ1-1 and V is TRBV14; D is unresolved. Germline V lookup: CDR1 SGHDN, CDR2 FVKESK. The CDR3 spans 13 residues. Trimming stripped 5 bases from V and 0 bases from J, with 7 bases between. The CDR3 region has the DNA TGTGCCAGCAGCGTCATAGTGAACACTGAAGCTTTCTTT. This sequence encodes CASSVIVNTEAFF.

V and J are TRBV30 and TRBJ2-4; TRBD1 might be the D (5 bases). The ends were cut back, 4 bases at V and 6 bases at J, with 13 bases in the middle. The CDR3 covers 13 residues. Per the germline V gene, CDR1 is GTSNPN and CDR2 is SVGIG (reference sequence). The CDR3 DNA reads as TGTGCCTGGAATATGGGGCCGACAAACATTCAGTACTTC. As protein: CAWNMGPTNIQYF.

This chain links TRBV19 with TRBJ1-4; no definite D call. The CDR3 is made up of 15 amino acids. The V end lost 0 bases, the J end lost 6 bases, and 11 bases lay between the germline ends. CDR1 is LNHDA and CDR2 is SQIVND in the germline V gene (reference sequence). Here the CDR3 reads CASSIDPGDDEKLFF. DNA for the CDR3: TGTGCCAGTAGTATAGATCCCGGGGATGATGAAAAACTGTTTTTT.

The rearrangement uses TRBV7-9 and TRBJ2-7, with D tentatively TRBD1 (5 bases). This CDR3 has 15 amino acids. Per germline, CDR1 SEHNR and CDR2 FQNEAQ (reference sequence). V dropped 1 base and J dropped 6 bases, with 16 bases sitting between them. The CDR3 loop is CASSLVYGDTGEQYF. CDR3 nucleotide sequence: TGTGCCAGCAGCTTAGTTTATGGGGATACAGGCGAGCAGTACTTC.

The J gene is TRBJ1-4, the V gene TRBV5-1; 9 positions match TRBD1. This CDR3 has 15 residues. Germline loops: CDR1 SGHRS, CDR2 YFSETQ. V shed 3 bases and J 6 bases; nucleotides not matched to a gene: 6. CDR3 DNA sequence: TGCGCCAGCAGCTCCACACAGGGGGCTGATGAAAAACTGTTTTTT. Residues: CASSSTQGADEKLFF.

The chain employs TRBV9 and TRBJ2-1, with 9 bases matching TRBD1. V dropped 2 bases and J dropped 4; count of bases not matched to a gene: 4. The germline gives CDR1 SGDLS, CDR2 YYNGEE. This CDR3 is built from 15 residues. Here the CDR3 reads CASSVGQGLYNEQFF. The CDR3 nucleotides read TGTGCCAGCAGCGTTGGACAGGGGCTATACAATGAGCAGTTCTTC.

CDR3 nucleotides: TGTGCCAGCAGCTTGGAGGCGGCTGCCTATGGCTACACCTTC. It specifies CASSLEAAAYGYTF. V is TRBV5-5 and J is TRBJ1-2; D call uncertain. Per germline, CDR1 SGHKS and CDR2 YYEKEE (reference sequence). Trimming stripped 0 bases from V and 4 bases from J, with 10 bases between. The CDR3 contains 14 residues.

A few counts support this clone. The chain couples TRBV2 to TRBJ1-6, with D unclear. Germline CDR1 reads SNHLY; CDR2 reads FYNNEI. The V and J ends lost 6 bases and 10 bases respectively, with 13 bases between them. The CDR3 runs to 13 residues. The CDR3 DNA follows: TGTGCCAGCAGGTGGGAAGAAGGATCACCCCTCCACTTT. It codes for CASRWEEGSPLHF.

The CDR3 DNA sequence: TGTGCCAGCAGCTTGGAACAGGGCTACGAGCAGTACTTC. Amino acid sequence: CASSLEQGYEQYF. The V and J genes are TRBV7-2 and TRBJ2-7, with TRBD1 as a possible D gene (6 bases). Germline CDR1 and CDR2: SGHTA and FQGNSA. V lost 3 bases, J lost 3 bases, and 9 bases lay in between. This CDR3 has 13 residues.

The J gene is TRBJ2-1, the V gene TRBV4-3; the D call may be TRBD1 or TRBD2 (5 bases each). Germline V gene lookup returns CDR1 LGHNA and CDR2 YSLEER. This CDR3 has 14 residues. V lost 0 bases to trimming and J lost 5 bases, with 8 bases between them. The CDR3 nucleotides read TGCGCCAGCAGCCAAGATTCGGGGCACAATGAGCAGTTCTTC. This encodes CASSQDSGHNEQFF.

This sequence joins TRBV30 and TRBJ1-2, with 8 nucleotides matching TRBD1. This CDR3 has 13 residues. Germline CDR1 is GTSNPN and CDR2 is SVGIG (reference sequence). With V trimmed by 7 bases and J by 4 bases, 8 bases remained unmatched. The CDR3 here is CASLDRELYGYTF. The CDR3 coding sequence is TGTGCCTCTCTGGACAGGGAACTCTATGGCTACACCTTC.

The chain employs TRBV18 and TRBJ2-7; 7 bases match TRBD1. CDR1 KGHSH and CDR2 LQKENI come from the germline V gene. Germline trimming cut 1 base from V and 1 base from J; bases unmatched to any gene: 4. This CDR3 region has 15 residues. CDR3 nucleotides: TGTGCCAGCTCACCACGGGGGACAGTATCCTACGAGCAGTACTTC. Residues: CASSPRGTVSYEQYF.

For the CDR3, the DNA is TGCGCCAGCAGCTTGGGGACAGGGATAGGGAACGATGAGCAGTTCTTC. This encodes CASSLGTGIGNDEQFF. The gene calls are TRBV5-1 and TRBJ2-1; 8 bases are a match to TRBD1. There are 16 residues in the CDR3. Germline trimming cut 0 bases from V and 8 bases from J; bases unmatched to any gene: 10. Germline CDR1 and CDR2: SGHRS and YFSETQ. The full variable domain, in which reference TRBV5-1 and TRBJ2-1 provide the parts outside the CDR3, is KAGVTQTPRYLIKTRGQQVTLSCSPISGHRSVSWYQQTPGQGLQFLFEYFSETQRNKGNFPGRFSGRQFSNSRSEMNVSTLELGDSALYLCASSLGTGIGNDEQFFGPGTRLTVL.

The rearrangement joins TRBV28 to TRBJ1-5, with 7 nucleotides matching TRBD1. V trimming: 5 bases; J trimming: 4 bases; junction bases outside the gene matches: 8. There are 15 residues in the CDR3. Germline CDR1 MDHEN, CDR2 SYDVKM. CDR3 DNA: TGTGCCAGCAGTCCCCGGGACAGCCTGAATCAGCCCCAGCATTTT. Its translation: CASSPRDSLNQPQHF.

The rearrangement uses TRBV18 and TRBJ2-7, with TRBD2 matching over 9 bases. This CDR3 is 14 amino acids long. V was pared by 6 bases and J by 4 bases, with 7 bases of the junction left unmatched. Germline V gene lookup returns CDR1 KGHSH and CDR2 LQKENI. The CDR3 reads CASSLTTSGYEQYF. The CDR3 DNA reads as TGTGCCAGCTCCCTCACCACTAGCGGGTACGAGCAGTACTTC.

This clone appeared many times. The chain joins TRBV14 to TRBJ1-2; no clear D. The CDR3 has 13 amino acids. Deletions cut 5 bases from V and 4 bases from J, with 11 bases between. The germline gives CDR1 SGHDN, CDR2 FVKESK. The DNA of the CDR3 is TGTGCCAGCAGCTTAGGGCGGGGCTATGGCTACACCTTC. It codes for CASSLGRGYGYTF.

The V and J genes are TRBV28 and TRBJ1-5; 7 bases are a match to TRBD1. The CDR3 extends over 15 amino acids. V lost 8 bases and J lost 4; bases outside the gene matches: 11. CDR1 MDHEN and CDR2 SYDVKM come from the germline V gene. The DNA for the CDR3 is TGTGCCAGCCGACTTCCGACAGGGAAGAATCAGCCCCAGCATTTT. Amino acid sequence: CASRLPTGKNQPQHF.

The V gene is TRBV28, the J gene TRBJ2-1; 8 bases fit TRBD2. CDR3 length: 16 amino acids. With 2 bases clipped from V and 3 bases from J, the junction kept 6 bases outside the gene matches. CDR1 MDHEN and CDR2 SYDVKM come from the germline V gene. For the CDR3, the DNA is TGTGCCAGCAGTTTACTGAGCGGGAGCGACTACAATGAGCAGTTCTTC. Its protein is CASSLLSGSDYNEQFF. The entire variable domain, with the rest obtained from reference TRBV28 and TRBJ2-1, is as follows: DVKVTQSSRYLVKRTGEKVFLECVQDMDHENMFWYRQDPGLGLRLIYFSYDVKMKEKGDIPEGYSVSREKKERFSLILESASTNQTSMYLCASSLLSGSDYNEQFFGPGTRLTVL.